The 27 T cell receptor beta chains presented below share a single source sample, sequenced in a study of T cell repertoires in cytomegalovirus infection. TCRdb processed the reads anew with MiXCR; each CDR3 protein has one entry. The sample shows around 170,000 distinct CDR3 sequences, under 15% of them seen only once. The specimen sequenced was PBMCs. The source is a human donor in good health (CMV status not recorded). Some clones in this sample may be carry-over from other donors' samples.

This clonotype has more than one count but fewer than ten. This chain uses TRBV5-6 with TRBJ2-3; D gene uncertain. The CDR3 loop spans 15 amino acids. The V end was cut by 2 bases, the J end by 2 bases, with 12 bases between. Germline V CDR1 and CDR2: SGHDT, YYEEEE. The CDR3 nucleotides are TGTGCCAGCAGCTTACTCGCGACCTACACAGATACGCAGTATTTT. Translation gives CASSLLATYTDTQYF.

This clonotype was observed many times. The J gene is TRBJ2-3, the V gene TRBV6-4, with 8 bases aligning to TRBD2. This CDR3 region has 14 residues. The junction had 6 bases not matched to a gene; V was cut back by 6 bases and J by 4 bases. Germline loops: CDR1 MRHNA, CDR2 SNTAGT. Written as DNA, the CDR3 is TGTGCCAGCAGCCAGAGCGGGGGTTCAGATACGCAGTATTTT. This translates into CASSQSGGSDTQYF.

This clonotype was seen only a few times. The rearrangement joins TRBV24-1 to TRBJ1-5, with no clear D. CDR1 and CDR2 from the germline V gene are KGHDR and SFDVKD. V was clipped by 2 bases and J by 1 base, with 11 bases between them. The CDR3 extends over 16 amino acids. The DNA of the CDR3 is TGTGCCACCAGTGATTCGGGCAGAATCAGCAATCAGCCCCAGCATTTT. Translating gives CATSDSGRISNQPQHF.

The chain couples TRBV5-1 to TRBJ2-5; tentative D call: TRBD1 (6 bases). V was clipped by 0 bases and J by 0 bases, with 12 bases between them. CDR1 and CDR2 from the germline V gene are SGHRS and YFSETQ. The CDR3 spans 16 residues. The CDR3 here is CASSLGGRRDQETQYF. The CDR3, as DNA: TGCGCCAGCAGCTTGGGGGGGCGTAGGGACCAAGAGACCCAGTACTTC.

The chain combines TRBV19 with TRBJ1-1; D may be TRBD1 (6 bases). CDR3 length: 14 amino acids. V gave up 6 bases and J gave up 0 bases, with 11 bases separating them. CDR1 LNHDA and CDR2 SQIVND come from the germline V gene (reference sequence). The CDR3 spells CASSGTWLNTEAFF. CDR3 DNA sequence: TGTGCCAGTAGCGGGACATGGCTGAACACTGAAGCTTTCTTT.

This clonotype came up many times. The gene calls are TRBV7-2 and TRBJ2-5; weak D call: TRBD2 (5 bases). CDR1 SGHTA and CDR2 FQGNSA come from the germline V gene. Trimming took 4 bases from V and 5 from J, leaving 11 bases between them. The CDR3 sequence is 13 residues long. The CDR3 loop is CASSSGLRETQYF. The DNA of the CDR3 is TGTGCCAGCAGCTCAGGACTGAGGGAGACCCAGTACTTC.

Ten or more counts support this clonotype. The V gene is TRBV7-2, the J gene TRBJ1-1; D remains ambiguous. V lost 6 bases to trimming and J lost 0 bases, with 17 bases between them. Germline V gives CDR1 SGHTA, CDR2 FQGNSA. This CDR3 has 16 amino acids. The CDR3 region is CASRINGFLMNTEAFF. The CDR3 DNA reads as TGTGCCAGCAGGATAAATGGATTTTTGATGAACACTGAAGCTTTCTTT.

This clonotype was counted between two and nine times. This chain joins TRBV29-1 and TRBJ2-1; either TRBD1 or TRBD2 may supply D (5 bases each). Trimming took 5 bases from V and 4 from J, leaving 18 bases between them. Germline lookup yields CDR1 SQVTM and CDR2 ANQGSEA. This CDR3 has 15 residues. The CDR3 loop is CSVPHRDRPYNEQFF. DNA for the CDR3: TGCAGCGTTCCGCACCGGGACCGACCATACAATGAGCAGTTCTTC.

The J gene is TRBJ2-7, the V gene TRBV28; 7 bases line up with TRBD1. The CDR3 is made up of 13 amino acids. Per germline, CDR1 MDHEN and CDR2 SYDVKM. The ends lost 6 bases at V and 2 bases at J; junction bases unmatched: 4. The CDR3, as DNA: TGTGCCAGCAGACAGGGGCAAACCTACGAGCAGTACTTC. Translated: CASRQGQTYEQYF. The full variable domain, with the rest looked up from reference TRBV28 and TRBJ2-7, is DVKVTQSSRYLVKRTGEKVFLECVQDMDHENMFWYRQDPGLGLRLIYFSYDVKMKEKGDIPEGYSVSREKKERFSLILESASTNQTSMYLCASRQGQTYEQYFGPGTRLTVT.

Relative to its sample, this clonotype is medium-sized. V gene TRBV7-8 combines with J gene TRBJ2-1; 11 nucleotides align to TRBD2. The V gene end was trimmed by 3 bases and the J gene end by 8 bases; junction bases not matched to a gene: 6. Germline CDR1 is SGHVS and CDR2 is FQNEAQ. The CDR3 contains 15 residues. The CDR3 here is CASSFTSGRSDEQFF. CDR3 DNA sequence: TGTGCCAGCAGCTTTACTAGCGGGAGATCGGATGAGCAGTTCTTC.

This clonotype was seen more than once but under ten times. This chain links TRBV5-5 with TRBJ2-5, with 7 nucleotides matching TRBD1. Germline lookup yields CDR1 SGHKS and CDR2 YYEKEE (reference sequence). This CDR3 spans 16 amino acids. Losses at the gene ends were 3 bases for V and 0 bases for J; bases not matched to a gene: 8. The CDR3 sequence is CASSSPRQGHQETQYF. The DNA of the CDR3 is TGTGCCAGCAGCTCACCACGACAGGGCCACCAAGAGACCCAGTACTTC.

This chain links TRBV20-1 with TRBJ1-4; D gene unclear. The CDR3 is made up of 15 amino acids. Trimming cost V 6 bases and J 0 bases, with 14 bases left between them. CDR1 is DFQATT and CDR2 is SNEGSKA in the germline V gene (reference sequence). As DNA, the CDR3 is TGCAGTGCGGGTAAAGGAAGGACAACTAATGAAAAACTGTTTTTT. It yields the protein CSAGKGRTTNEKLFF.

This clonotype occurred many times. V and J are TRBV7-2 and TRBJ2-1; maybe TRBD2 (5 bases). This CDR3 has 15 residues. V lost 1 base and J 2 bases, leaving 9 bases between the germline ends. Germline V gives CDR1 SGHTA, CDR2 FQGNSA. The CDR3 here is CASSLGAAPYNEQFF. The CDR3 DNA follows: TGTGCCAGCAGCTTAGGAGCGGCTCCCTACAATGAGCAGTTCTTC. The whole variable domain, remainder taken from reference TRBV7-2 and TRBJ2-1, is GAGVSQSPSNKVTEKGKDVELRCDPISGHTALYWYRQSLGQGLEFLIYFQGNSAPDKSGLPSDRFSAERTGGSVSTLTIQRTQQEDSAVYLCASSLGAAPYNEQFFGPGTRLTVL.

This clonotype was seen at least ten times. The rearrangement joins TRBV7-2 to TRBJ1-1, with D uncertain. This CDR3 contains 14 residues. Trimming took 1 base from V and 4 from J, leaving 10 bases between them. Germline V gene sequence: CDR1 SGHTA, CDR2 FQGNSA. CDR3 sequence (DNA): TGTGCCAGCAGCTTAGGTTCTTCGGTCACTGAAGCTTTCTTT. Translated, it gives CASSLGSSVTEAFF.

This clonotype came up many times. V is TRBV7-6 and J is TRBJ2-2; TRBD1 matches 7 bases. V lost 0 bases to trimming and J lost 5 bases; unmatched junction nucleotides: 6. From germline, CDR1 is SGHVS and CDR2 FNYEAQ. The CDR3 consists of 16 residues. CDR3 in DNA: TGTGCCAGCAGCTTAGCGCGAGGGGGCGAGACCGGGGAGCTGTTTTTT. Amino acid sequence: CASSLARGGETGELFF.

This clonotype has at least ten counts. CDR3 residues: CASRLLASNTEAFF. The DNA of the CDR3 is TGCGCCAGCAGGTTGCTGGCCTCTAACACTGAAGCTTTCTTT. This chain connects TRBV4-1 to TRBJ1-1; D is ambiguous. There are 14 residues in the CDR3. Germline V gives CDR1 MGHRA, CDR2 YSYEKL. V was pared by 6 bases and J by 2 bases, with 13 bases between.

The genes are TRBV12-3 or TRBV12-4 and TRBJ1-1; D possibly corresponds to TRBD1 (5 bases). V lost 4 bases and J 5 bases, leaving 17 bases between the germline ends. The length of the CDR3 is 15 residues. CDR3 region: CASSYVTGKGTEAFF. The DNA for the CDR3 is TGTGCCAGCAGTTACGTCACAGGAAAAGGGACTGAAGCTTTCTTT.

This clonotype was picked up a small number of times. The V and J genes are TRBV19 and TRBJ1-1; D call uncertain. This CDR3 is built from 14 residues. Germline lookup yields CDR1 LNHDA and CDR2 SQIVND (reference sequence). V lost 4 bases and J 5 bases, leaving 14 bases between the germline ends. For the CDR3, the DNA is TGTGCCAGTAGTAATCCGGGATGGGAAACTGAAGCTTTCTTT. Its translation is CASSNPGWETEAFF.

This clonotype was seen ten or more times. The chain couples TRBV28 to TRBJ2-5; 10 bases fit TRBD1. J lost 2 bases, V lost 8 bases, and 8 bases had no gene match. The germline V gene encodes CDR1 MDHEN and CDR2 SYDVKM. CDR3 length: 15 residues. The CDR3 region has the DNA TGTGCCAGCGCTTCGACAGGGGGCCATCAAGAGACCCAGTACTTC. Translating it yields CASASTGGHQETQYF.

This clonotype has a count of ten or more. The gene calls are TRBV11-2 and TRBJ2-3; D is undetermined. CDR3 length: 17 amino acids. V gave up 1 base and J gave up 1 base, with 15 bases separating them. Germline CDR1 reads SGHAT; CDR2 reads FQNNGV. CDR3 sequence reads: CASSLGKDGAGTDTQYF. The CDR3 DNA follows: TGTGCCAGCAGCTTAGGAAAGGACGGCGCGGGCACAGATACGCAGTATTTT. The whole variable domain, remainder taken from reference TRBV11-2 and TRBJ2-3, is EAGVAQSPRYKIIEKRQSVAFWCNPISGHATLYWYQQILGQGPKLLIQFQNNGVVDDSQLPKDRFSAERLKGVDSTLKIQPAKLEDSAVYLCASSLGKDGAGTDTQYFGPGTRLTVL.

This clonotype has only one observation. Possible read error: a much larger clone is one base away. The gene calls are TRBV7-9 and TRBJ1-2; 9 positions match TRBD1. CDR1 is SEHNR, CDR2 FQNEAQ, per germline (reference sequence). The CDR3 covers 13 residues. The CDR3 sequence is CASTRDREVGDTF. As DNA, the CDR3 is TGTGCCAGCACCAGGGACAGGGAAGTTGGCGACACCTTC.

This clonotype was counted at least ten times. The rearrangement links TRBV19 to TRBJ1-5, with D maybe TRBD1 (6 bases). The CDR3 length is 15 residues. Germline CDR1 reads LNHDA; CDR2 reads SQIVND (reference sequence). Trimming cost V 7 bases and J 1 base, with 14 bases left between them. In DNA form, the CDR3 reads TGTGCCAGTATCCCGACAGGAGGAAGCAATCAGCCCCAGCATTTT. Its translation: CASIPTGGSNQPQHF. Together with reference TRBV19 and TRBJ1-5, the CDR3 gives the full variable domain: DGGITQSPKYLFRKEGQNVTLSCEQNLNHDAMYWYRQDPGQGLRLIYYSQIVNDFQKGDIAEGYSVSREKKESFPLTVTSAQKNPTAFYLCASIPTGGSNQPQHFGDGTRLSIL.

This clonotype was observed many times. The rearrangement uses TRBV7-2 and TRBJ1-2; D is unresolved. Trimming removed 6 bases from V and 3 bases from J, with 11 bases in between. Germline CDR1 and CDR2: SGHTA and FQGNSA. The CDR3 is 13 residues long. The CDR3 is CASRNLDDYGYTF. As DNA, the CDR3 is TGTGCCAGCAGAAATTTGGACGACTATGGCTACACCTTC.

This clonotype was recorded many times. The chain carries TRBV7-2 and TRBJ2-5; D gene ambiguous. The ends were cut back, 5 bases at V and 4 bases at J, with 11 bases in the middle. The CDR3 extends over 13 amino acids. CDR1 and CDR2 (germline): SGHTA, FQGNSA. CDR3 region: CASSPRVRETQYF. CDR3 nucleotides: TGTGCCAGCAGCCCCCGGGTCCGAGAGACCCAGTACTTC.

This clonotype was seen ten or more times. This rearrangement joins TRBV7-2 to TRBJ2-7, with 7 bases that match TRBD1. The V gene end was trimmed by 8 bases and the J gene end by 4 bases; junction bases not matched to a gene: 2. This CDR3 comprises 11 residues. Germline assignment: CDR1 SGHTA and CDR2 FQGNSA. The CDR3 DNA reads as TGTGCCAGCGGGGACAGTTACGAGCAGTACTTC. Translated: CASGDSYEQYF.

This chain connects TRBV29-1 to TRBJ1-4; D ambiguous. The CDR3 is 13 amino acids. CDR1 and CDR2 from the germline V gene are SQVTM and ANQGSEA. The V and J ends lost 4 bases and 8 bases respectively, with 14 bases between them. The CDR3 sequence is CSVAVTIEEKLFF. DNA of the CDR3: TGCAGCGTTGCCGTGACAATAGAAGAAAAACTGTTTTTT.

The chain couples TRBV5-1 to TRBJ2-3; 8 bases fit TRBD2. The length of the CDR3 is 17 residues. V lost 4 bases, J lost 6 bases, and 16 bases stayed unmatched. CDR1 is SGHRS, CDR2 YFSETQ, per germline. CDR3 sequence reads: CASSQAILADFADTQYF. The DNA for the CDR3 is TGCGCCAGCAGCCAAGCTATACTAGCGGACTTCGCGGATACGCAGTATTTT.